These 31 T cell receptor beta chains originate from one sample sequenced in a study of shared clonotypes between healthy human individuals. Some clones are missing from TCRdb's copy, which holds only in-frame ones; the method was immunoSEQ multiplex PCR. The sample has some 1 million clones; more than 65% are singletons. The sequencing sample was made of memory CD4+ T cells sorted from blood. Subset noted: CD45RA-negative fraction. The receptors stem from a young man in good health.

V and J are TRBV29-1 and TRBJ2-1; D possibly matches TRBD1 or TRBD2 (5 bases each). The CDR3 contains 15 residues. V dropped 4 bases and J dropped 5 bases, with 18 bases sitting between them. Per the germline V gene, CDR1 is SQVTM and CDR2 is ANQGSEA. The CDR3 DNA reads TGCAGCGTTGGGGGGTGGGCCTATGGGGACAATGAGCAGTTCTTC. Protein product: CSVGGWAYGDNEQFF.

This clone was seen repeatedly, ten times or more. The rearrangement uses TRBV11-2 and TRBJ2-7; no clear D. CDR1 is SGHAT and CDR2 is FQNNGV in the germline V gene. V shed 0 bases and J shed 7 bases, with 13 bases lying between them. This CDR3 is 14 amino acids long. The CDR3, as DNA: TGTGCCAGCAGCTTAGATACGTCTCTACGGGAGCAGTACTTC. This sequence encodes CASSLDTSLREQYF.

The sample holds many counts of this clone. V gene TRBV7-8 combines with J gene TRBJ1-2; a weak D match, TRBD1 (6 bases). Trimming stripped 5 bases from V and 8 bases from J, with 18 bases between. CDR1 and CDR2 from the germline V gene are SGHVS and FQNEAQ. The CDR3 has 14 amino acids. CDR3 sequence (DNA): TGTGCCAGCAGCGAGACAGGCATCTGGGAGGGCTACACCTTC. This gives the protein CASSETGIWEGYTF.

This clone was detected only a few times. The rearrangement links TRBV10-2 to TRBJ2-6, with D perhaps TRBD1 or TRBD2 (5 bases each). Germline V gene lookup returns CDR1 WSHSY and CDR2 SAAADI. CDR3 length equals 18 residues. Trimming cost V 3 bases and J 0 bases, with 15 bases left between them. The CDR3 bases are TGCGCCAGCAGTGATTCCAGAAGGGGAGTCTCTGGGGCCAACGTCCTGACTTTC. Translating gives CASSDSRRGVSGANVLTF.

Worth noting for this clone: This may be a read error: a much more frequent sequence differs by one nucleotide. The CDR3 DNA reads TGTGCCAGCAGCCAGGGTACAGATACGCAGTATTTT. Its protein product is CASSQGTDTQYF. The J gene is TRBJ2-3, the V gene TRBV11-1, with TRBD1 as a possible D gene (5 bases). This CDR3 spans 12 amino acids. Trimming removed 5 bases from V and 3 bases from J, with 6 bases in between. Germline CDR1 reads SGHAT; CDR2 reads FQDESV (reference sequence).

The CDR3 coding sequence is TGCGCCAGCAGCCAAGTTCAGACTAGCGGGAAAGAGACCCAGTACTTC. It codes for CASSQVQTSGKETQYF. V gene TRBV4-1 combines with J gene TRBJ2-5; the match to TRBD2 covers 11 bases. This CDR3 is built from 16 residues. The V gene's germline CDR1 is MGHRA and CDR2 YSYEKL. The V and J ends lost 1 base and 3 bases, in that order; junction bases with no gene match: 4.

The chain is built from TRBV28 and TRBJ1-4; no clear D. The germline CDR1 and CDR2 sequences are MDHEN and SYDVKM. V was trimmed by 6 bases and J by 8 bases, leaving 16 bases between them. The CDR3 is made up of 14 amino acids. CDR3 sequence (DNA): TGTGCCAGCAGACCCGGGATCACGGGAGAAAAACTGTTTTTT. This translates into CASRPGITGEKLFF. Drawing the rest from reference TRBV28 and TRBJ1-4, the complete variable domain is DVKVTQSSRYLVKRTGEKVFLECVQDMDHENMFWYRQDPGLGLRLIYFSYDVKMKEKGDIPEGYSVSREKKERFSLILESASTNQTSMYLCASRPGITGEKLFFGSGTQLSVL.

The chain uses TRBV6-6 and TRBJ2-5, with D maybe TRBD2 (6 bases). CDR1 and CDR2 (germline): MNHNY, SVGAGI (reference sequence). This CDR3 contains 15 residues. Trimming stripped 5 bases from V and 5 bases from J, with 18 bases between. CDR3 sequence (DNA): TGTGCCAGCAGTGAGGGACCTCGGGAGCTGGAGACCCAGTACTTC. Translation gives CASSEGPRELETQYF.

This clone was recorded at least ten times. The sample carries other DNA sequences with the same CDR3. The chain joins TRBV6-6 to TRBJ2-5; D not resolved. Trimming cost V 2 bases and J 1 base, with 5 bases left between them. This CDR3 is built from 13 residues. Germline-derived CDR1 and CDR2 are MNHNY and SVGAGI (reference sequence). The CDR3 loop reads CASSYGSQETQYF. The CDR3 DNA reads TGTGCCAGCAGTTACGGCAGCCAAGAGACCCAGTACTTC.

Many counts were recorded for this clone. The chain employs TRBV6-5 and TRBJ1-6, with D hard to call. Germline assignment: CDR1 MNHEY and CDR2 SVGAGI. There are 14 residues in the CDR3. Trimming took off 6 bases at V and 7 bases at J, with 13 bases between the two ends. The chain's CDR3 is CASRDAPVNSPLHF. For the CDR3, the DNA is TGTGCCAGCAGAGATGCTCCGGTGAATTCACCCCTCCACTTT.

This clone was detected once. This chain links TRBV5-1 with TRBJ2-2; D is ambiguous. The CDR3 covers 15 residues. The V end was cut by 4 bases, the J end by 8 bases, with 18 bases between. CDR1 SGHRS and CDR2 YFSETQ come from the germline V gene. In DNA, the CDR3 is TGCGCCAGCAGCCTGAACGGCCCCCACTTAGGGGAGCTGTTTTTT. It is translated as CASSLNGPHLGELFF.

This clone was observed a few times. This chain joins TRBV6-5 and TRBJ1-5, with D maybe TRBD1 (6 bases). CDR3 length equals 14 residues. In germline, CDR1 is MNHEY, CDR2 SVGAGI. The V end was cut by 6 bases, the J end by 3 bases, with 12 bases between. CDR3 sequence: CASRVGQHNQPQHF. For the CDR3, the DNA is TGTGCCAGCAGGGTTGGACAGCACAATCAGCCCCAGCATTTT.

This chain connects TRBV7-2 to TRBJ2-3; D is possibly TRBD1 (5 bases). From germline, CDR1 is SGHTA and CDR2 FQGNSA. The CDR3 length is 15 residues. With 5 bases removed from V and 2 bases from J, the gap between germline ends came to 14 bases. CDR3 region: CASSPADTDTDTQYF. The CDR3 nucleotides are TGTGCCAGCAGCCCCGCGGACACCGACACAGATACGCAGTATTTT.

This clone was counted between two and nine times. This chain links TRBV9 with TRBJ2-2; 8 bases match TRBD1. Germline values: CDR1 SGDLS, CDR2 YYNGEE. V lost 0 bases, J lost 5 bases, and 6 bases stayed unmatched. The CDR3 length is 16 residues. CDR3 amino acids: CASSVVLRQGTGELFF. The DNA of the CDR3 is TGTGCCAGCAGCGTAGTCCTAAGACAGGGGACCGGGGAGCTGTTTTTT.

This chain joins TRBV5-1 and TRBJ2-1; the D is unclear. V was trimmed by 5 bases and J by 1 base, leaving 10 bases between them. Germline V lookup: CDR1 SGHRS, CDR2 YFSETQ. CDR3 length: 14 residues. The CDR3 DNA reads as TGCGCCAGCAGTAAAGTCAGATCCTACAATGAGCAGTTCTTC. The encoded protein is CASSKVRSYNEQFF.

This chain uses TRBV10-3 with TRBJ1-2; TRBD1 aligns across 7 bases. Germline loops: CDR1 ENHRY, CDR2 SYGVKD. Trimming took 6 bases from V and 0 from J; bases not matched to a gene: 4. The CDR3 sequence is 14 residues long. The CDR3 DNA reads TGTGCCATCAGCCGGACAGGAGCTAACTATGGCTACACCTTC. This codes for CAISRTGANYGYTF.

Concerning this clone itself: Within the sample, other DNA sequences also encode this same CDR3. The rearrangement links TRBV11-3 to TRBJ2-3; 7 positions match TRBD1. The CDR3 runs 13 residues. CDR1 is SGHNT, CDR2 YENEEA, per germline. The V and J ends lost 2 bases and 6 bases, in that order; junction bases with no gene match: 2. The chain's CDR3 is CASSLRQGDTQYF. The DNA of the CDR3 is TGTGCCAGCAGCTTACGACAGGGCGATACGCAGTATTTT.

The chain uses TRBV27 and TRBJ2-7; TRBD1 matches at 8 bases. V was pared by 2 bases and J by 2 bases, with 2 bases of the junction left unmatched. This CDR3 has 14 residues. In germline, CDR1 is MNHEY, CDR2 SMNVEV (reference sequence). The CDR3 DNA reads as TGTGCCAGCAGTTTAGGACAGGGTCCCTACGAGCAGTACTTC. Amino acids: CASSLGQGPYEQYF.

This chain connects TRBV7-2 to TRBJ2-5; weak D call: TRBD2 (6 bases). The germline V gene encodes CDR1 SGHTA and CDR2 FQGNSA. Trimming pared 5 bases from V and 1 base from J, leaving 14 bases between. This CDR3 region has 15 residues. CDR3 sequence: CASSGRLAAQETQYF. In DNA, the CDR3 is TGTGCCAGCAGCGGCCGATTAGCGGCCCAAGAGACCCAGTACTTC.

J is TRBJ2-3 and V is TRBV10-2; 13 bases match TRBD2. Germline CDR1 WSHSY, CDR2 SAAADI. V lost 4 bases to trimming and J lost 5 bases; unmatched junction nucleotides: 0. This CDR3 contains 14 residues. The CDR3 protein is CASSGTSGRDTQYF. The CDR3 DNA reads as TGCGCCAGCAGTGGGACTAGCGGGAGAGATACGCAGTATTTT.

Here the CDR3 DNA reads TGTGCCAGCAGTTACGGGACCTCTGGAAACACCATATATTTT. It codes for CASSYGTSGNTIYF. The chain uses TRBV6-5 and TRBJ1-3; D is possibly TRBD1 (5 bases). Trimming pared 2 bases from V and 0 bases from J, leaving 5 bases between. The CDR3 runs to 14 residues. The V gene's germline CDR1 is MNHEY and CDR2 SVGAGI.

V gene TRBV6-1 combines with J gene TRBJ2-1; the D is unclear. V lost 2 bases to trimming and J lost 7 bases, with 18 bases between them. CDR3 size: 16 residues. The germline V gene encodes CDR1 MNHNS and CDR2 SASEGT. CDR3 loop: CASSEQFRSFGNEQFF. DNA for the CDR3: TGTGCCAGCAGTGAACAATTTCGCTCCTTTGGGAATGAGCAGTTCTTC.

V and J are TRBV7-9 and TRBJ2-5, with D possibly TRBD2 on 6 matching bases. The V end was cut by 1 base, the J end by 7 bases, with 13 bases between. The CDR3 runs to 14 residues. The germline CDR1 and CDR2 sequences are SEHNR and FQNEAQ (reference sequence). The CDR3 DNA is TGTGCCAGCAGCTTAGTACTTGAAGCGGGGACCCAGTACTTC. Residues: CASSLVLEAGTQYF.

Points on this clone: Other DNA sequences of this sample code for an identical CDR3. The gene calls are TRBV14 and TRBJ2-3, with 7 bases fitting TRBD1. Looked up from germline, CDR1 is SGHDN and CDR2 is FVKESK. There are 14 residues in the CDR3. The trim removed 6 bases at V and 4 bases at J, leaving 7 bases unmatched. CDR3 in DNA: TGTGCCAGCAGTCGTGACAGGGCCTCAGATACGCAGTATTTT. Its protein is CASSRDRASDTQYF.

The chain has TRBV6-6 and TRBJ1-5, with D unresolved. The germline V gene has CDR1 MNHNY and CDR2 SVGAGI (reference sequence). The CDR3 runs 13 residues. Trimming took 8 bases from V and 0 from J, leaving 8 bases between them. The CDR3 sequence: CASSYTSNQPQHF. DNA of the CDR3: TGTGCCAGCTCCTACACTAGCAATCAGCCCCAGCATTTT.

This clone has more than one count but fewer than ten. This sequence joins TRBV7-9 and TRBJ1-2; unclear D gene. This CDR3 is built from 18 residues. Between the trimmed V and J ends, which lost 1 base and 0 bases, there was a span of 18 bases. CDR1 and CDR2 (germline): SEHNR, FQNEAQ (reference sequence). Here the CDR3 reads CASSLGEGKNEANYGYTF. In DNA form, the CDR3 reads TGTGCCAGCAGCTTAGGGGAGGGAAAGAACGAAGCTAACTATGGCTACACCTTC.

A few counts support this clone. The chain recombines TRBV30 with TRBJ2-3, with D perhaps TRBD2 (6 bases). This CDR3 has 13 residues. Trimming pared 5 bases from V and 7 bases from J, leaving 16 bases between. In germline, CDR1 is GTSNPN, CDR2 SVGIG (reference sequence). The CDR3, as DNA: TGTGCCTGGGGTCCGCCGGGAGTGAATACGCAGTATTTT. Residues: CAWGPPGVNTQYF.

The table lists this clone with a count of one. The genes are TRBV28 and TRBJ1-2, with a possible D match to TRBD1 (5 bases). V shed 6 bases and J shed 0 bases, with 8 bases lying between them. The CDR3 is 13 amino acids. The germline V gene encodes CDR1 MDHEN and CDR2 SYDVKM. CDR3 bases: TGTGCCAGCAGAGGGGATGCTAACTATGGCTACACCTTC. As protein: CASRGDANYGYTF.

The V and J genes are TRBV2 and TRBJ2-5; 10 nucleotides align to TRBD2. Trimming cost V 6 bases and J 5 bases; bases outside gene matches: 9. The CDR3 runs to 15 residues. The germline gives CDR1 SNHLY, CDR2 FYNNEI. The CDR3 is CASRTEGLARETQYF. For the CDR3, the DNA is TGTGCCAGCAGGACCGAGGGACTAGCGCGGGAGACCCAGTACTTC.

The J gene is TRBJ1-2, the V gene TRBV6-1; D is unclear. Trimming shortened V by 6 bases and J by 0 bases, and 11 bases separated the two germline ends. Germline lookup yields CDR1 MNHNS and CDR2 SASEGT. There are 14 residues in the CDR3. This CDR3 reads CASRDPTPNYGYTF. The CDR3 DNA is TGTGCCAGCAGGGACCCTACTCCTAACTATGGCTACACCTTC.

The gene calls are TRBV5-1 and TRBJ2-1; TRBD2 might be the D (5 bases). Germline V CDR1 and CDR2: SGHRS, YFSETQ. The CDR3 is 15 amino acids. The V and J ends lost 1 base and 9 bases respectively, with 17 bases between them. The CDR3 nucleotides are TGCGCCAGCAGCTTGTCCTCGCAACCTGGGAGTGAGCAGTTCTTC. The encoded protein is CASSLSSQPGSEQFF.